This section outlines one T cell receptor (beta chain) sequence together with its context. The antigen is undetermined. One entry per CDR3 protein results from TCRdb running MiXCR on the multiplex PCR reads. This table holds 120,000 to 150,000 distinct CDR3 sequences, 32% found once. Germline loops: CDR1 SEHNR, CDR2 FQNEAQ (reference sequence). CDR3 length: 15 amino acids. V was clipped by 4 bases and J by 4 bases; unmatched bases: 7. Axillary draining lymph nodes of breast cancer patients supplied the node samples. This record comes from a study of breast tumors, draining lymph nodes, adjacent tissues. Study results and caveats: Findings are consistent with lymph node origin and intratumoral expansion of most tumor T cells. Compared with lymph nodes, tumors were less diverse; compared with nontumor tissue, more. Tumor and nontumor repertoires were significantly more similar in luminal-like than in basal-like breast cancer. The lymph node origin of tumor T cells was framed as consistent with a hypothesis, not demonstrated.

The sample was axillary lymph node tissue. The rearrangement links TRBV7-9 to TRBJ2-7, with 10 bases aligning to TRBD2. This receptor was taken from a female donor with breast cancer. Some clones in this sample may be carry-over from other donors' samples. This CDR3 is CASSSPGLALYEQYF. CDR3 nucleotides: TGTGCCAGCAGCTCCCCGGGACTAGCGTTGTACGAGCAGTACTTC. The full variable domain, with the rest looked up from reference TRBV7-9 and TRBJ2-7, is DTGVSQNPRHKITKRGQNVTFRCDPISEHNRLYWYRQTLGQGPEFLTYFQNEAQLEKSRLLSDRFSAERPKGSFSTLEIQRTEQGDSAMYLCASSSPGLALYEQYFGPGTRLTVT.